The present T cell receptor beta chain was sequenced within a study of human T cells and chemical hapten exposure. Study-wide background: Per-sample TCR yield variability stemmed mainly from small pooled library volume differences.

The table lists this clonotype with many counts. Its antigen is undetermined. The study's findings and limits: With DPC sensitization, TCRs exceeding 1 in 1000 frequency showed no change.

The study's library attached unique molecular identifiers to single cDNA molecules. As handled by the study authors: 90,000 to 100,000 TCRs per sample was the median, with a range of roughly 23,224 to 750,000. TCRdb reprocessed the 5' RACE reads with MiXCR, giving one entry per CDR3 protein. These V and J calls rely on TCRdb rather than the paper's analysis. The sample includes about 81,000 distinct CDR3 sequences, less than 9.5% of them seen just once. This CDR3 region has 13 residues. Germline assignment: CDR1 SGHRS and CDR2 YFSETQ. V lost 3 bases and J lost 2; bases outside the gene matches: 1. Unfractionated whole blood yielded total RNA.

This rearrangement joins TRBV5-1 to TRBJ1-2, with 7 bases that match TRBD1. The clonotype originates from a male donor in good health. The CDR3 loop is CASSSTGNYGYTF. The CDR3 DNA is TGCGCCAGCAGCTCGACAGGGAACTATGGCTACACCTTC.